One TCR beta chain is described in this entry. Germline CDR1 and CDR2: SNHLY and FYNNEI. This CDR3 spans 13 amino acids. V lost 7 bases and J lost 7; bases outside the gene matches: 9. This entry comes from a study of blood T cell repertoires in COVID-19. Overall study: Material from acute and convalescent COVID-19 was sourced from the United States, Italy and Spain. Nucleic acid was either cDNA or gDNA, and it came from T cells, B-cell-depleted T cells, or PBMCs.

Clones were sequenced by immunoSEQ multiplex PCR, and TCRdb holds only the in-frame ones, with some missing. The sample lists 350,000 or so clones, approximately 89% occurring once. The receptor was derived from a woman aged 55-69 years with COVID-19, enrolled during active disease. The sample consisted of peripheral blood. The chain has TRBV2 and TRBJ1-2, with 7 bases fitting TRBD1. This CDR3 is CASTRIDRAGYTF. The CDR3 region has the DNA TGTGCCAGCACGCGTATTGACAGGGCTGGCTACACCTTC.